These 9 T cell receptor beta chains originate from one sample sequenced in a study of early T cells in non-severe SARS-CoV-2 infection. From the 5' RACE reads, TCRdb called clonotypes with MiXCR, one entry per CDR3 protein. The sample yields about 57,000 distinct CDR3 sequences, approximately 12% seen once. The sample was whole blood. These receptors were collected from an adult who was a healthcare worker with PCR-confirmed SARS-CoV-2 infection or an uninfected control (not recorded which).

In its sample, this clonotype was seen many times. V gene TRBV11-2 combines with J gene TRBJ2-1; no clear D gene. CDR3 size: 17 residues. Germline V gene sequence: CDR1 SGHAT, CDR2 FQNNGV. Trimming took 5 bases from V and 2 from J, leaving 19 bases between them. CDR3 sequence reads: CASSPSTPTPTYNEQFF. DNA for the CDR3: TGTGCCAGCAGCCCGAGTACCCCCACTCCGACCTACAATGAGCAGTTCTTC.

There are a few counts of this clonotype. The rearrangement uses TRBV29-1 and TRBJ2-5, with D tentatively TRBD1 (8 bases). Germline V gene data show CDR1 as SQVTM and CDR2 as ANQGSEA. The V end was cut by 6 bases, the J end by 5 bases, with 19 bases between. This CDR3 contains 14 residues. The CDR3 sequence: CSVMGQDGRETQYF. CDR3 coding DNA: TGCAGCGTCATGGGACAGGACGGGAGGGAGACCCAGTACTTC.

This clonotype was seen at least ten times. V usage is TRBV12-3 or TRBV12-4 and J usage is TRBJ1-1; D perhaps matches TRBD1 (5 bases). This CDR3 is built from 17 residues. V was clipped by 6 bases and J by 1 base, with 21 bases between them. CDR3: CASSRLPMGRENTEAFF. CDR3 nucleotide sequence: TGTGCCAGCAGCCGTCTACCTATGGGACGGGAGAACACTGAAGCTTTCTTT.

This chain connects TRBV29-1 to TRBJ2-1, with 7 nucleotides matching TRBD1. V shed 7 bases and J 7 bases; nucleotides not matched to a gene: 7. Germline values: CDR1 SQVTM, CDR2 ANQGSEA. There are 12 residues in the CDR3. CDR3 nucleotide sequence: TGCAGCGCCCCGGGACAGTGGAATGAGCAGTTCTTC. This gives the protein CSAPGQWNEQFF.

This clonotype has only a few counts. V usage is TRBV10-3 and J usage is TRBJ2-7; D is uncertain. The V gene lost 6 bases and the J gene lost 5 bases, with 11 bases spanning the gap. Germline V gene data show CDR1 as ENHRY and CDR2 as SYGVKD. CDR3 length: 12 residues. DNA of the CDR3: TGTGCCATCAGCGTGACTCTCCACGAGCAGTACTTC. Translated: CAISVTLHEQYF.

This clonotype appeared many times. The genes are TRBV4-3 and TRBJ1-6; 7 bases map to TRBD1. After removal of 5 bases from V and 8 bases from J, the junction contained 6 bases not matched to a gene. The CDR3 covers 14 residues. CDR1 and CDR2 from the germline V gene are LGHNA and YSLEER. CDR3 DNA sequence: TGCGCCAGCAGCTTACAGGGGTCTGATTCACCCCTCCACTTT. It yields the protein CASSLQGSDSPLHF.

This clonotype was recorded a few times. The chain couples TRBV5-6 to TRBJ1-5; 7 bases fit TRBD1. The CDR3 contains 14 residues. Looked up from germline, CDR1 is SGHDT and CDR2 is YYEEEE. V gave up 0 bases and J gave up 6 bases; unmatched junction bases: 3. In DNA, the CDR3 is TGTGCCAGCAGCTTGGGACAGGGTGGTCAGCCCCAGCATTTT. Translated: CASSLGQGGQPQHF. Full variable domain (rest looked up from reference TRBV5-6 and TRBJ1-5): DAGVTQSPTHLIKTRGQQVTLRCSPKSGHDTVSWYQQALGQGPQFIFQYYEEEERQRGNFPDRFSGHQFPNYSSELNVNALLLGDSALYLCASSLGQGGQPQHFGDGTRLSIL.

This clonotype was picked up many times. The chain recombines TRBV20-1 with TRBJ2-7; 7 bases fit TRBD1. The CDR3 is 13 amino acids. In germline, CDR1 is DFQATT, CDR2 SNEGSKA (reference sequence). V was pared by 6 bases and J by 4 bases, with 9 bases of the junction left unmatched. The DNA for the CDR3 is TGCAGTGCAGGGGGCAGGGGAAGATACGAGCAGTACTTC. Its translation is CSAGGRGRYEQYF.

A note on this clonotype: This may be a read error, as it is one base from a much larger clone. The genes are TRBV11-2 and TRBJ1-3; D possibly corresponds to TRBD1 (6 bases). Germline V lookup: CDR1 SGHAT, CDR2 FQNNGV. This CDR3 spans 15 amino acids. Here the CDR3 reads CASSLGGISGITIYF. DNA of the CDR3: TGTGCCAGCAGTCTTGGGGGCATCTCTGGAATCACCATATATTTT.